This TCR beta chain was identified in a study of metastatic and nonmetastatic thyroid tumors (TCRdb year 2020). Background for the entire study: For patients with malignant and with benign thyroid disease, the researchers compared repertoires between peripheral blood samples and tumor or nodule tissue samples.

Before undergoing thyroid surgery, none of the patients had been given any kind of treatment. Using T-cell receptor beta sequencing, the researchers looked back retrospectively at clinical samples from patients, gathered between the early 2010s and the late 2010s. Trimming costs V 6 bases and J 2 bases, and their ends lie 12 bases apart. From cysteine to phenylalanine, the CDR3 is 14 amino acids long. The kept DNA is CDR3 alone, 42 bases in frame from the first base. Via the germline V gene, CDR1 is MDHEN and CDR2 SYDVKM. This clone has ten or more counts. Its antigen is unknown. Per-nucleotide qualities are absent, and no much larger clonotype sits a single base away. Preparation of the library involved PCR. The instrument given in TCRdb is Illumina HiSeq 4000. The TCR beta-chain CDR3 region of each patient was profiled by high-throughput sequencing. The study's processing was this. Drawing on CDR3 differences between clinicopathological groups, the researchers built a classifier meant to tell apart patients with distant-metastatic papillary thyroid cancer. Repertoire diversity was assessed with the Shannon index, and tumor-blood repertoire similarity with the Morisita-Horn index. The public sequencing data were trimmed at Q25 with fastp and processed into clonotypes with MiXCR by TCRdb, which kept only in-frame beta chains. These V and J calls rely on TCRdb rather than the paper's analysis. This sample is represented by tens of thousands of clones; roughly an eighth of them were singletons. The top ten clonotypes cover 15% to 20% of the sample.

Findings and caveats that apply to the study as a whole: TCR beta diversity was reported as significantly higher in malignant tumors than in benign nodules, in both blood and tumor samples.

The chain was built from TRBV28 and TRBJ2-3; tentative D gene TRBD2, with 6 bases matching. The TCR originated in a female donor with papillary thyroid cancer or a benign thyroid nodule (not recorded which). Some clones in this sample may be carry-over from other donors' samples. The sequencing sample was made of blood. CDR3 sequence: CASSRSGDTDTQYF. The nucleotide sequence reads TGTGCCAGCAGCCGATCGGGGGACACAGATACGCAGTATTTT.